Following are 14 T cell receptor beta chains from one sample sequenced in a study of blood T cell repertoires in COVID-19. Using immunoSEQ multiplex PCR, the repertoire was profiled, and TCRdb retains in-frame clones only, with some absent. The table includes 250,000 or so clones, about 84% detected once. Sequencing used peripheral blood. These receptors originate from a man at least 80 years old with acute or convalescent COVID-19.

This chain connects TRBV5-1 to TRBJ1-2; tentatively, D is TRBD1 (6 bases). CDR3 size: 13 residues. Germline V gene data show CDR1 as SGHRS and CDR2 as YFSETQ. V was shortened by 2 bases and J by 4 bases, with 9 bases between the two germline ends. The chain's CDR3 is CASSFRDTYGYTF. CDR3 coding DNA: TGCGCCAGCAGCTTTCGGGACACCTATGGCTACACCTTC.

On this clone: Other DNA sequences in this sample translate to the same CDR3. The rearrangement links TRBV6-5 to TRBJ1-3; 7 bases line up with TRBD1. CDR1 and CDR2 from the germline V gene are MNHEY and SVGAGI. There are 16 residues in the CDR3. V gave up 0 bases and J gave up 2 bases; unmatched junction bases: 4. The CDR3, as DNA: TGTGCCAGCAGTTACTCCCGACAGGGCGCTGGAAACACCATATATTTT. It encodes CASSYSRQGAGNTIYF.

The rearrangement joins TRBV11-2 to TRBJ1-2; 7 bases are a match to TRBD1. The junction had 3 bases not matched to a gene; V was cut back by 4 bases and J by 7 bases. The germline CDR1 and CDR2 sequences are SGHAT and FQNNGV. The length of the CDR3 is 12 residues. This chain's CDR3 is CASSSSGGGYTF. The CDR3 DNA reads TGTGCCAGCAGCTCCTCAGGGGGTGGCTACACCTTC.

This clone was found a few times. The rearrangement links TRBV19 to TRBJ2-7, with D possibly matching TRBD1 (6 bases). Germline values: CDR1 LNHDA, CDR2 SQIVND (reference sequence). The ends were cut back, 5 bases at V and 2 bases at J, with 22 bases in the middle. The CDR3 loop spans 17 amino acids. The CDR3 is CASSRSSGASLTYEQYF. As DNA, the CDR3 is TGTGCCAGTAGTCGCTCTTCAGGGGCGAGCCTTACCTACGAGCAGTACTTC.

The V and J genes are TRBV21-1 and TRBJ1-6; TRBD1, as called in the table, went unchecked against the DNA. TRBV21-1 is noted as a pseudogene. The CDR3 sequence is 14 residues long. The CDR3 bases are TGTGCCAGCAGGACAGGGAGGTCGGATTCACCCCTCCACTTT. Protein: CASRTGRSDSPLHF.

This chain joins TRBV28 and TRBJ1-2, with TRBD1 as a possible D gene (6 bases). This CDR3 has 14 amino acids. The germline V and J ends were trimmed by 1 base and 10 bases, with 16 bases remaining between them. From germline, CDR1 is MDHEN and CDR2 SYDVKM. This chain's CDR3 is CASSLSSRGMDYTF. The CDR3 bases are TGTGCCAGCAGTTTATCCTCCAGGGGAATGGACTACACCTTC.

The CDR3: CASGPVGEKLFF. The CDR3 DNA follows: TGTGCCAGTGGGCCTGTAGGAGAAAAACTGTTTTTT. V is TRBV27 and J is TRBJ1-4; D unclear. Germline assignment: CDR1 MNHEY and CDR2 SMNVEV (reference sequence). This CDR3 has 12 residues. V was pared by 9 bases and J by 8 bases, with 13 bases between.

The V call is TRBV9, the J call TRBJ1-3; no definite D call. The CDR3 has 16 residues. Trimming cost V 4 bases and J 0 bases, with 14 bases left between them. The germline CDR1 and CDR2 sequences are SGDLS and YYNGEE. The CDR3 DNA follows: TGTGCCAGCAGCCCCCGACACTCTTCCTCTGGAAACACCATATATTTT. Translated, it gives CASSPRHSSSGNTIYF.

CDR3 sequence reads: CASKKTGSGEQYF. The CDR3 coding sequence is TGTGCCAGCAAGAAGACAGGGTCGGGCGAGCAGTACTTC. The rearrangement joins TRBV6-5 to TRBJ2-7, with 7 nucleotides matching TRBD1. The CDR3 has 13 residues. The V gene's germline CDR1 is MNHEY and CDR2 SVGAGI. Germline trimming cut 7 bases from V and 6 bases from J; bases unmatched to any gene: 9.

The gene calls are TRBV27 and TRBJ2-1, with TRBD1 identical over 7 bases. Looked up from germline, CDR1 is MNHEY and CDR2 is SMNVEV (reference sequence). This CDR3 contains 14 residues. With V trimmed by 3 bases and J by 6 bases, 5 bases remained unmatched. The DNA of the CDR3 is TGTGCCAGCAGTTTCTTCGACAGGGTCAATGAGCAGTTCTTC. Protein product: CASSFFDRVNEQFF.

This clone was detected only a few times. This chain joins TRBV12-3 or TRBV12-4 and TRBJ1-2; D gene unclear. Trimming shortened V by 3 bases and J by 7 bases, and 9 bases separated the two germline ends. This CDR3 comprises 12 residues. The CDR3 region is CASSFEEVGYTF. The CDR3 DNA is TGTGCCAGCAGTTTCGAGGAGGTTGGCTACACCTTC.

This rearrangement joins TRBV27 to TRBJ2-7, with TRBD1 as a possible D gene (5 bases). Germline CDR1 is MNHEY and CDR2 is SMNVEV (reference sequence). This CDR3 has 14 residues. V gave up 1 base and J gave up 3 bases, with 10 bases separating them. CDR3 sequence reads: CASSLFRTNYEQYF. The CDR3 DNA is TGTGCCAGCAGTTTATTTCGGACAAACTACGAGCAGTACTTC.

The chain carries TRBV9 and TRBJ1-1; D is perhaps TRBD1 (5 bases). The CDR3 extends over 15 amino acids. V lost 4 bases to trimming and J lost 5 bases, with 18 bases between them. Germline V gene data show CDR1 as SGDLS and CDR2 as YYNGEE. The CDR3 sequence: CASSPHVDSRTEAFF. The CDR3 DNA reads TGTGCCAGCAGCCCTCACGTTGACAGTAGGACTGAAGCTTTCTTT.

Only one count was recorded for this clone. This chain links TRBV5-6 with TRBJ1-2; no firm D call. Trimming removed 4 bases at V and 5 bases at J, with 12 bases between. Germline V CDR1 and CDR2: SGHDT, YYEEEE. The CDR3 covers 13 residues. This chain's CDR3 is CASSPPRGYGYTF. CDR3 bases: TGTGCCAGCAGCCCCCCCAGAGGATATGGCTACACCTTC.